This TCR beta chain was retrieved from a study of blood T cells in healthy people across ages. Study observations and caveats: The recorded TCR beta diversity per million T cells decreased in a roughly linear manner with age.

This clonotype has more than one count but fewer than ten. The antigen is not known. A read error may explain this, as a much larger clone is one base away. Germline CDR1 LNHNV, CDR2 YYDKDF (reference sequence). The CDR3 runs to 13 residues. Isolation yielded PBMCs, at least 7 million per sample, in every case. Alongside a J-beta primer mix, a sample-barcoded 5' primer served in a second PCR lasting roughly 6 to 11 cycles. TCRdb re-derived calls from the 5' RACE reads in MiXCR, one entry per CDR3 protein. The table lists approximately 960,000 distinct CDR3 sequences, 29% of them singletons. This same sample was also taken into another study, of T cells of mothers and their children. That report notes: Donors were a few healthy Caucasian mothers and their six children. There was no detection of any persistent microchimeric T cell clones.

Sequencing was carried out using blood. V usage is TRBV15 and J usage is TRBJ2-1; D unresolved. The DNA end is a closer match to TRBJ2-7, so the J assignment may be wrong. This clonotype originated in a woman between 40 and 50 years old in good health. The DNA of the CDR3 is TGTGCCACCTCCAGTAGCTCCTACAATGAGCAGTACTTC. Encoded protein: CATSSSSYNEQYF.